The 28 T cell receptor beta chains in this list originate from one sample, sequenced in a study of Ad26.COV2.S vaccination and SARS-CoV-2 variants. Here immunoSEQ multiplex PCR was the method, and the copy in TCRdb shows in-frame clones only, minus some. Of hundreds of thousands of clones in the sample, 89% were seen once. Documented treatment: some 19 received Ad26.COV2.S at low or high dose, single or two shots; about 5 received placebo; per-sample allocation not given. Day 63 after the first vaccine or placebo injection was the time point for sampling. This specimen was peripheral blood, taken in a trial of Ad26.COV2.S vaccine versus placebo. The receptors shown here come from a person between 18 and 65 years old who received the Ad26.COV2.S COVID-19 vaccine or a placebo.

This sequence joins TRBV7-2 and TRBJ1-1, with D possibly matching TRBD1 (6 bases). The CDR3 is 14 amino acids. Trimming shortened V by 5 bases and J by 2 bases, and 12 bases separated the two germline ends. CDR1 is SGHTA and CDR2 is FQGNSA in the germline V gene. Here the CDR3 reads CASSLRQANTEAFF. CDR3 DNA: TGTGCCAGCAGCCTCCGACAGGCAAACACTGAAGCTTTCTTT.

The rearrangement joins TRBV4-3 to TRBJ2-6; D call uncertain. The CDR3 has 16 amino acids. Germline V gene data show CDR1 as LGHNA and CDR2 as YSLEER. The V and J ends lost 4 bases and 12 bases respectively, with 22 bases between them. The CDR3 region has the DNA TGCGCCAGCAGCCCTTCCCCCCACGACGTATCAAGCGTCCTGACTTTC. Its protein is CASSPSPHDVSSVLTF.

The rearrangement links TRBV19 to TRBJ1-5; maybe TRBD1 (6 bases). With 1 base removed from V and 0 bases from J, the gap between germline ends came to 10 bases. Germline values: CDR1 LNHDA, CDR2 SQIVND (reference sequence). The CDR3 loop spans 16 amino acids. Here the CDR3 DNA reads TGTGCCAGTAGTATAGGGACAGCGTTTAGCAATCAGCCCCAGCATTTT. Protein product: CASSIGTAFSNQPQHF. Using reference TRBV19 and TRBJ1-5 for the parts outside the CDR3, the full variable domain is DGGITQSPKYLFRKEGQNVTLSCEQNLNHDAMYWYRQDPGQGLRLIYYSQIVNDFQKGDIAEGYSVSREKKESFPLTVTSAQKNPTAFYLCASSIGTAFSNQPQHFGDGTRLSIL.

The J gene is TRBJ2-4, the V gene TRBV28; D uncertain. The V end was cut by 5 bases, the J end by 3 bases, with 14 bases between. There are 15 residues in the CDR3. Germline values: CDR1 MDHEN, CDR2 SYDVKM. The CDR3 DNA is TGTGCCAGCAGTGAGACCAGCGCCTACAAAAACATTCAGTACTTC. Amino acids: CASSETSAYKNIQYF.

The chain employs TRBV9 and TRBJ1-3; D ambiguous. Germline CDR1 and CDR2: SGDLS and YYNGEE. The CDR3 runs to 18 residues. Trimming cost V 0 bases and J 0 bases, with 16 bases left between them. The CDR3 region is CASSVVYSPKYSGNTIYF. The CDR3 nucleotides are TGTGCCAGCAGCGTAGTGTACAGCCCTAAGTACTCTGGAAACACCATATATTTT.

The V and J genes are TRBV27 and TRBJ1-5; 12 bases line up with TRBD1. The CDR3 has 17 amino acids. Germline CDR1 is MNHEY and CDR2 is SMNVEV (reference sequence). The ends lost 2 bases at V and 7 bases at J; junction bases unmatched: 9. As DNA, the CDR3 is TGTGCCAGCAGTTTACGACCGGGACAGGGGGCTAAACAGCCCCAGCATTTT. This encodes CASSLRPGQGAKQPQHF.

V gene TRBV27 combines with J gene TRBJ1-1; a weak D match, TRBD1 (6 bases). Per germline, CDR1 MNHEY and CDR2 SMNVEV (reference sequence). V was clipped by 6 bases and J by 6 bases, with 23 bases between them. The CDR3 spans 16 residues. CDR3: CASSHLGGQDNPEAFF. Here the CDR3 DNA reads TGTGCCAGCAGCCATCTGGGGGGGCAGGACAACCCTGAAGCTTTCTTT.

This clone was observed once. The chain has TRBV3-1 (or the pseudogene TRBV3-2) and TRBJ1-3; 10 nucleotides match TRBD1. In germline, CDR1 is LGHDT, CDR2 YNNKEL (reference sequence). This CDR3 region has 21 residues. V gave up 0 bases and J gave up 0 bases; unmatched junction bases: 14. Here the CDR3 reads CASSQDTRDRGIWGSGNTIYF. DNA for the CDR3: TGTGCCAGCAGCCAAGACACCCGGGACAGGGGAATCTGGGGCTCTGGAAACACCATATATTTT.

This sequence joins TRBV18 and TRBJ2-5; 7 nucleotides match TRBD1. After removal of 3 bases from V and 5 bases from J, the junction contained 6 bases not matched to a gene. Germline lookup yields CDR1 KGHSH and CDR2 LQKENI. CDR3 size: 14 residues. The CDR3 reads CASSPPGGAETQYF. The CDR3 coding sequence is TGTGCCAGCTCACCTCCAGGGGGAGCGGAGACCCAGTACTTC.

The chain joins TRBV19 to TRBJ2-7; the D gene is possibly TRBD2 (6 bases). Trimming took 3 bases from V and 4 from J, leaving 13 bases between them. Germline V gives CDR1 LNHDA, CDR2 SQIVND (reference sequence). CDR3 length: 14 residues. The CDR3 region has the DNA TGTGCCAGTAGTATGACGGCAGGGAGGTACGAGCAGTACTTC. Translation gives CASSMTAGRYEQYF.

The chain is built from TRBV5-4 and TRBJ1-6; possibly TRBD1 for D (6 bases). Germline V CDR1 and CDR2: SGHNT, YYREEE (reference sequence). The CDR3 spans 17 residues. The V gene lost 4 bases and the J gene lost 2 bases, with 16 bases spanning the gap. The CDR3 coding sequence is TGTGCCAGCAGCACTGGGGGGCAGGCTCCCTATAATTCACCCCTCCACTTT. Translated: CASSTGGQAPYNSPLHF.

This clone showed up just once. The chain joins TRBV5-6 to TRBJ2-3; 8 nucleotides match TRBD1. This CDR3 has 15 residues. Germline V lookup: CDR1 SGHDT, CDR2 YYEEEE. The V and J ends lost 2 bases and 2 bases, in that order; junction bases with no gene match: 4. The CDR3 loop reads CASSFWTGSTDTQYF. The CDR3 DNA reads TGTGCCAGCAGCTTCTGGACAGGGTCCACAGATACGCAGTATTTT. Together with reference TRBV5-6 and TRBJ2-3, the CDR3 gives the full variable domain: DAGVTQSPTHLIKTRGQQVTLRCSPKSGHDTVSWYQQALGQGPQFIFQYYEEEERQRGNFPDRFSGHQFPNYSSELNVNALLLGDSALYLCASSFWTGSTDTQYFGPGTRLTVL.

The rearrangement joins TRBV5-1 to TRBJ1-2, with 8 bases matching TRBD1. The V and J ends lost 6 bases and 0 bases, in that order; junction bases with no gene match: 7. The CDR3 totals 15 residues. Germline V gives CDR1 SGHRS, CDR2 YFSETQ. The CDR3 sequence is CASKPGTGANYGYTF. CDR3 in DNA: TGCGCCAGCAAACCAGGGACAGGAGCTAACTATGGCTACACCTTC. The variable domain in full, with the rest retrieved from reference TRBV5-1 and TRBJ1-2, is KAGVTQTPRYLIKTRGQQVTLSCSPISGHRSVSWYQQTPGQGLQFLFEYFSETQRNKGNFPGRFSGRQFSNSRSEMNVSTLELGDSALYLCASKPGTGANYGYTFGSGTRLTVV.

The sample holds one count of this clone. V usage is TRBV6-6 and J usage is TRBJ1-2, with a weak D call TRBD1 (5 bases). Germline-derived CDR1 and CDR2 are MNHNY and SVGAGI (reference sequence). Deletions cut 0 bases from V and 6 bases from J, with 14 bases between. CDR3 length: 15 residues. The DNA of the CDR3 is TGTGCCAGCAGTTACTCGGGGGGGGAGGGCAATGGCTACACCTTC. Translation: CASSYSGGEGNGYTF.

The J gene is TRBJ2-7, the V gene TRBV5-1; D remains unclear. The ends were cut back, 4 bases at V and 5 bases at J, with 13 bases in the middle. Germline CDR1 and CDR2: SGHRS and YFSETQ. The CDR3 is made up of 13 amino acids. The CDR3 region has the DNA TGCGCCAGCAGCCCCGGTAGGGCCGACGAGCAGTACTTC. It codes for CASSPGRADEQYF.

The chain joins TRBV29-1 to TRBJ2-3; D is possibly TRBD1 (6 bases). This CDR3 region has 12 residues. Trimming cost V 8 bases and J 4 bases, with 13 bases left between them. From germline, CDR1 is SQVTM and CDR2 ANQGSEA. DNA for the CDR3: TGCAGCTATACACAGGGTGCAGATACGCAGTATTTT. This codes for CSYTQGADTQYF.

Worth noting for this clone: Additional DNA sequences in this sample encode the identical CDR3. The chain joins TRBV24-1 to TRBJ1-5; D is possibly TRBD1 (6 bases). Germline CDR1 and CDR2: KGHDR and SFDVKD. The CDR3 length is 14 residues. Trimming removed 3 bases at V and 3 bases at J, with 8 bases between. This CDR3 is CATSDTGPNQPQHF. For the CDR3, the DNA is TGTGCCACCAGTGATACAGGGCCCAATCAGCCCCAGCATTTT.

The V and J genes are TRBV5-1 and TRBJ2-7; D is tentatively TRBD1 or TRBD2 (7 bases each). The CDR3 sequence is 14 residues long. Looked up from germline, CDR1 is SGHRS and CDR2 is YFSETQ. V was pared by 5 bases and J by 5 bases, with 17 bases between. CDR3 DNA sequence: TGCGCCAGCAGTCGGCAGGGGGGGCCCAACGAGCAGTACTTC. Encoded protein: CASSRQGGPNEQYF.

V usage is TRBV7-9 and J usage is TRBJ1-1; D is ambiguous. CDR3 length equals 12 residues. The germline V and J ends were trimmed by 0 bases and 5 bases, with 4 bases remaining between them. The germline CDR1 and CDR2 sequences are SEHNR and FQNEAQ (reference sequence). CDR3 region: CASSLAVTEAFF. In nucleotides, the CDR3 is TGTGCCAGCAGCTTAGCTGTGACTGAAGCTTTCTTT.

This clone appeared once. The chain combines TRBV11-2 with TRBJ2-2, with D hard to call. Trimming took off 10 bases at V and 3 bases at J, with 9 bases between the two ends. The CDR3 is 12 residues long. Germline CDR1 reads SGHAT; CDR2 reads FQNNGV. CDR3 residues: CATNSYTGELFF. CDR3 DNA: TGTGCCACGAACAGCTACACCGGGGAGCTGTTTTTT.

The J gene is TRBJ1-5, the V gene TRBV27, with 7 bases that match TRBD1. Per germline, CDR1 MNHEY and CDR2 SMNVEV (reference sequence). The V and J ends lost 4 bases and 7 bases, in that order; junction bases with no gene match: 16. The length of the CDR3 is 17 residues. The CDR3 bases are TGTGCCAGCAGTTCCCACCCACAGGGGCGGCTTCTACAGCCCCAGCATTTT. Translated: CASSSHPQGRLLQPQHF.

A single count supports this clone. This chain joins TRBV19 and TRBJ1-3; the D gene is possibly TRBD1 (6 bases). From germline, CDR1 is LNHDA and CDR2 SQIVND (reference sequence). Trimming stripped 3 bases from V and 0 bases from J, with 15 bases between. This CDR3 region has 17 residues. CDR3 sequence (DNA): TGTGCCAGTAGTATCACCCCAGGGGCCAACTCTGGAAACACCATATATTTT. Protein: CASSITPGANSGNTIYF.

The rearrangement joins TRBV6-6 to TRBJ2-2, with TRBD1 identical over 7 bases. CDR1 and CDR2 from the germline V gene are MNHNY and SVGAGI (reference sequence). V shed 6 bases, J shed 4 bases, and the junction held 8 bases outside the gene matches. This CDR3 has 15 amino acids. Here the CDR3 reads CASRPPDRATGELFF. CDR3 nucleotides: TGTGCCAGCAGACCACCCGACAGGGCCACCGGGGAGCTGTTTTTT.

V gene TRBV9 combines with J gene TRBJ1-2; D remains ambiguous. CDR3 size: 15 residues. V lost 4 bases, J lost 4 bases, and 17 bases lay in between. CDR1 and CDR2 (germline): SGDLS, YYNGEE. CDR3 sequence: CASSPSLSWGYGYTF. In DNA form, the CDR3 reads TGTGCCAGCAGCCCCTCCCTCTCCTGGGGCTATGGCTACACCTTC.

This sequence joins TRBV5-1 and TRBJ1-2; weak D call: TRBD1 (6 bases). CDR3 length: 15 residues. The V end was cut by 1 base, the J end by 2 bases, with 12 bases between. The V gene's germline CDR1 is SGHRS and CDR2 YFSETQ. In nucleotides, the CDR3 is TGCGCCAGCAGCTTGATAGGGGGGTTGAACTATGGCTACACCTTC. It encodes CASSLIGGLNYGYTF.

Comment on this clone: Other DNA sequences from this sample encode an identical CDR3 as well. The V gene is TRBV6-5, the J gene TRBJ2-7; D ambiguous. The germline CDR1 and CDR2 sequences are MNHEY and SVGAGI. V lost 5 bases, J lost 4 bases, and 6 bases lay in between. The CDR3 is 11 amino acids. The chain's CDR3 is CASSTAYEQYF. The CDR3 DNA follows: TGTGCCAGCAGTACCGCTTACGAGCAGTACTTC.

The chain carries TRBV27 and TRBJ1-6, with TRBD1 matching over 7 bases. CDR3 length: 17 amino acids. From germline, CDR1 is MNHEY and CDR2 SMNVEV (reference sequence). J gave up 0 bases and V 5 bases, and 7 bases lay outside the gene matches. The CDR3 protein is CASSLQGSSSYNSPLHF. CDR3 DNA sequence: TGTGCCAGCAGTCTACAGGGGTCGAGCTCCTATAATTCACCCCTCCACTTT.

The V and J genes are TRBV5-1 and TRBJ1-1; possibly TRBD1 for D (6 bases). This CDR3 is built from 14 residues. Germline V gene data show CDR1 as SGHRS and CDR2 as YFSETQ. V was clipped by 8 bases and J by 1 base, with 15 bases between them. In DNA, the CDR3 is TGCGCCAGTCTCGAGGACAGTTGGAACACTGAAGCTTTCTTT. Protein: CASLEDSWNTEAFF.